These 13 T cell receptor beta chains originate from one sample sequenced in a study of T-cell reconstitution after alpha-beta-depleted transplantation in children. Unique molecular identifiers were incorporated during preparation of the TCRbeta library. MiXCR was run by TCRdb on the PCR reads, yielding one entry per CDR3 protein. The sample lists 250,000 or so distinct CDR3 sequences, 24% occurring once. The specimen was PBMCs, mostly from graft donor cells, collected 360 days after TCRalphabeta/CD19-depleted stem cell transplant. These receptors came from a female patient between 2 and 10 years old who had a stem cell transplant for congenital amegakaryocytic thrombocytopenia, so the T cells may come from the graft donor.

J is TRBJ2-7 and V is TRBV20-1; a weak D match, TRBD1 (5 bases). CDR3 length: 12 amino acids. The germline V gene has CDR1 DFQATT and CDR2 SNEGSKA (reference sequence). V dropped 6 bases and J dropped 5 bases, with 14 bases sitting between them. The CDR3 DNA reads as TGCAGTGCCCACAAGGGGCAAGACGAGCAGTACTTC. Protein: CSAHKGQDEQYF.

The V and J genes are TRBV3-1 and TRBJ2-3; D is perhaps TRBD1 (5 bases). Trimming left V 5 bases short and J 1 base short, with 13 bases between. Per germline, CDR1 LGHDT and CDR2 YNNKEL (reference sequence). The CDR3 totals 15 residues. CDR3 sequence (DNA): TGTGCCAGCAGCAAATCAGGGTCTCGCACAGATACGCAGTATTTT. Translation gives CASSKSGSRTDTQYF.

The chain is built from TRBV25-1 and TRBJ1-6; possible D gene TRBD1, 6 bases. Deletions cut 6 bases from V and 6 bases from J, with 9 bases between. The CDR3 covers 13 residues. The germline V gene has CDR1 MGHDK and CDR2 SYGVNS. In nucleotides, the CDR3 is TGTGCCAGCAGGTCACAGGGTAATTCACCCCTCCACTTT. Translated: CASRSQGNSPLHF.

The DNA for the CDR3 is TGCGCCAGCAGCTCCCTCCCGTGGAGAAATGAGCAGTTCTTC. Residues: CASSSLPWRNEQFF. V is TRBV5-1 and J is TRBJ2-1; no firm D call. The V gene's germline CDR1 is SGHRS and CDR2 YFSETQ. The CDR3 loop spans 14 amino acids. The V end lost 3 bases, the J end lost 7 bases, and 14 bases lay between the germline ends. Together with reference TRBV5-1 and TRBJ2-1, the CDR3 gives the full variable domain: KAGVTQTPRYLIKTRGQQVTLSCSPISGHRSVSWYQQTPGQGLQFLFEYFSETQRNKGNFPGRFSGRQFSNSRSEMNVSTLELGDSALYLCASSSLPWRNEQFFGPGTRLTVL.

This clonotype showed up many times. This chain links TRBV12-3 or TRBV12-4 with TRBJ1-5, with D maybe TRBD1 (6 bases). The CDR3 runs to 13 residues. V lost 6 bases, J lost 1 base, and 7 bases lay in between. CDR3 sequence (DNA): TGTGCCAGCAGCGGACAGAGCAATCAGCCCCAGCATTTT. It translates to CASSGQSNQPQHF.

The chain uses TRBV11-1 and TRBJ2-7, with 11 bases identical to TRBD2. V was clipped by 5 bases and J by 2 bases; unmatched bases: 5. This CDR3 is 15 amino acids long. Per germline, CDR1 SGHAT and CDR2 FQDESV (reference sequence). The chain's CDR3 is CASSGGTSGTYEQYF. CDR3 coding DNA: TGTGCCAGCAGCGGAGGGACTAGCGGAACCTACGAGCAGTACTTC.

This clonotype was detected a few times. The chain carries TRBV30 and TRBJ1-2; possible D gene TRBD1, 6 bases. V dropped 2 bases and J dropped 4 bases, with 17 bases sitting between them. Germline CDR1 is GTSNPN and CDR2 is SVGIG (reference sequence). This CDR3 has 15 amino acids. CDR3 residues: CAWSTMGAPSYGYTF. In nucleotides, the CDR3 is TGTGCCTGGAGTACAATGGGGGCGCCGAGCTATGGCTACACCTTC.

CDR3: CASSQDSGANYGYTF. CDR3 coding DNA: TGTGCCAGCAGCCAAGACAGCGGAGCTAACTATGGCTACACCTTC. This chain links TRBV4-2 with TRBJ1-2; D call uncertain. This CDR3 spans 15 amino acids. The germline gives CDR1 LGHNA, CDR2 YNFKEQ. V lost 0 bases, J lost 0 bases, and 8 bases lay in between.

CDR3 nucleotide sequence: TGTGCCAGCTCCTCAGGGTTACTCTACGAGCAGTACTTC. Translation gives CASSSGLLYEQYF. This rearrangement joins TRBV9 to TRBJ2-7; possibly TRBD1 for D (5 bases). CDR1 is SGDLS, CDR2 YYNGEE, per germline. The CDR3 consists of 13 residues. The ends were cut back, 7 bases at V and 3 bases at J, with 14 bases in the middle. Using reference TRBV9 and TRBJ2-7 for the parts outside the CDR3, the full variable domain is DSGVTQTPKHLITATGQRVTLRCSPRSGDLSVYWYQQSLDQGLQFLIQYYNGEERAKGNILERFSAQQFPDLHSELNLSSLELGDSALYFCASSSGLLYEQYFGPGTRLTVT.

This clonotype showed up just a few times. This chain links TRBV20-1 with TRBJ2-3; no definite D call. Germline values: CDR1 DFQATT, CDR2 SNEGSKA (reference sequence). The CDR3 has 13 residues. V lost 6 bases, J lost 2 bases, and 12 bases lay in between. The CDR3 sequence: CSAPRPTTDTQYF. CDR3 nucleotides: TGCAGTGCCCCCCGCCCGACCACAGATACGCAGTATTTT.

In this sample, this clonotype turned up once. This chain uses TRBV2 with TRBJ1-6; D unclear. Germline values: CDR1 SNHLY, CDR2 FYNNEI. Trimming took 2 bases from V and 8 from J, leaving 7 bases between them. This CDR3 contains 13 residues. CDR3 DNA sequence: TGTGCCAGCAGTGAATTGACCTATTCACCCCTCCACTTT. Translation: CASSELTYSPLHF.

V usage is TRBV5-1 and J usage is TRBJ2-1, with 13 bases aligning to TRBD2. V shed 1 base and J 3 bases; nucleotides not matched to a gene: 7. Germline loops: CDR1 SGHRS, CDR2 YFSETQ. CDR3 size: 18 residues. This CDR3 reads CASSLPYGLAGDYNEQFF. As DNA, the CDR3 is TGCGCCAGCAGCTTGCCCTACGGACTAGCGGGGGACTACAATGAGCAGTTCTTC.

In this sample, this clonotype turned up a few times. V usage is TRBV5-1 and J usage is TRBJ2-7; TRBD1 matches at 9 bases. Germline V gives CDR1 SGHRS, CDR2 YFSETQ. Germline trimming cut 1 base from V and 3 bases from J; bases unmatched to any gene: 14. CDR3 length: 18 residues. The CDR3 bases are TGCGCCAGCAGCTTGTCCAATCGGGCCGGGACAGGGAACTACGAGCAGTACTTC. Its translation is CASSLSNRAGTGNYEQYF.